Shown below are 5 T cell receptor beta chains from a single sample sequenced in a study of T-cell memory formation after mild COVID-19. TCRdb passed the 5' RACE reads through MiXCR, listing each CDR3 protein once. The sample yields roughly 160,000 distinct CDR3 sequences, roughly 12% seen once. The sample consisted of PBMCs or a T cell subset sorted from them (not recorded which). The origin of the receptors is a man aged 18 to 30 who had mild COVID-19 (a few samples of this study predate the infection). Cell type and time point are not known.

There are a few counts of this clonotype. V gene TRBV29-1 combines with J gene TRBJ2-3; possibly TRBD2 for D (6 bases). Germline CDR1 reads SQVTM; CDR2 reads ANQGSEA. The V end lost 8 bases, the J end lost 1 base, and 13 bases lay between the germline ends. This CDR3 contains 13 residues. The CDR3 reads CSSAREGTDTQYF. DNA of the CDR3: TGCAGCTCTGCTAGGGAGGGCACAGATACGCAGTATTTT.

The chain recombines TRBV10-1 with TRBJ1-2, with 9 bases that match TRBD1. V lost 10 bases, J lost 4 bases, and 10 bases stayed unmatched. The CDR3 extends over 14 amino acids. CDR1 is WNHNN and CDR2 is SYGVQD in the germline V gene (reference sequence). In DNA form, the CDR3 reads TGCGCCACCTTTATTGGACAGGGGAGCTATGGCTACACCTTC. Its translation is CATFIGQGSYGYTF.

The CDR3 region is CSASGAGGEETQYF. CDR3 in DNA: TGCAGTGCTAGTGGGGCAGGGGGAGAAGAGACCCAGTACTTC. The chain links TRBV20-1 to TRBJ2-5; 7 bases are a match to TRBD1. The CDR3 loop spans 14 amino acids. Germline CDR1 and CDR2: DFQATT and SNEGSKA (reference sequence). Unmatched junction bases numbered 7, after V lost 3 bases and J lost 3 bases.

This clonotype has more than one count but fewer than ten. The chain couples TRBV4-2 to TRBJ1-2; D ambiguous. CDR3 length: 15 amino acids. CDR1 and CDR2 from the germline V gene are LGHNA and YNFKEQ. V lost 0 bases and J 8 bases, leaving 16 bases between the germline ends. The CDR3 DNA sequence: TGTGCCAGCAGCCAAGATGAGGGAACTTTAAGAGGCTACACCTTC. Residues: CASSQDEGTLRGYTF.

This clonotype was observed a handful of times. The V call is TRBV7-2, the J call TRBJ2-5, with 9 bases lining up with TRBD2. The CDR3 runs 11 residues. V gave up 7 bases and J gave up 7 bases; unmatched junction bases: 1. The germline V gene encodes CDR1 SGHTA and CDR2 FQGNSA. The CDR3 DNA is TGTGCCAGCACGCGGGAGGGGACCCAGTACTTC. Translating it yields CASTREGTQYF.